This TCR beta chain was obtained from a study of regulatory T cells in long-lasting Graves disease. Details on this clonotype: Since a far larger clone is one base different, this is likely a read error.

Germline trimming cut 3 bases from V and 5 bases from J; bases unmatched to any gene: 12. The V gene's germline CDR1 is SEHNR and CDR2 FQNEAQ (reference sequence). This CDR3 is built from 16 residues. The time point denotes: newly diagnosed GD, antithyroid drugs for less than 3 months. Isolated PBMC RNA provided the starting material for the TCR library. TCR beta libraries were built with iRepertoire HTBI primers and Arm-PCR of CDR3 regions. TCRdb reanalysed the multiplex PCR reads using MiXCR and keeps one entry per CDR3 protein. The table includes approximately 270,000 distinct CDR3 sequences, around 19% detected once. A further study also used this sample, focusing on T cells in Graves' hyperthyroidism and ophthalmopathy.

This clonotype was obtained from a woman aged 25 to 39 with Graves disease. The sequencing here drew on peripheral blood mononuclear cells (PBMCs), taken at new diagnosis, from a patient treated with antithyroid drugs. The rearrangement links TRBV7-9 to TRBJ1-1; 7 bases align to TRBD1. The CDR3 nucleotides are TGTGCCAGCAGCTTGCGGTACAGGGGTATTCTTACTGAAGCTTTCTTT. This sequence encodes CASSLRYRGILTEAFF.